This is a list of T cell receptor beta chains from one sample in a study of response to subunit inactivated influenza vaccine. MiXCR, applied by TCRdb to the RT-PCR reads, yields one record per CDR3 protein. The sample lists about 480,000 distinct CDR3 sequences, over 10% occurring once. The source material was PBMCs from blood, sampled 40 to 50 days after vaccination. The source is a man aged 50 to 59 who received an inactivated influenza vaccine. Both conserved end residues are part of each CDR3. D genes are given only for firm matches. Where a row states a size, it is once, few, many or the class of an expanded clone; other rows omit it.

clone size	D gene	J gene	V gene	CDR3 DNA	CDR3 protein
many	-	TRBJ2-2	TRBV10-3	TGTGCCATCAGCCCGGCTGCGGGGCTAAACACCGGGGAGCTGTTTTTT	CAISPAAGLNTGELFF
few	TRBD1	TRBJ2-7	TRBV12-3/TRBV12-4	TGTGCCAGCAGGCCCGGGACAGGGGGTGTCGAGCAGTACTTC	CASRPGTGGVEQYF
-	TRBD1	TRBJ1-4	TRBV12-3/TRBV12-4	TGTGCCAGCAGTTTTGCCAGGGGGCATGGTAATGAAAAACTGTTTTTT	CASSFARGHGNEKLFF
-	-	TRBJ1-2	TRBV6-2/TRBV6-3	TGTGCCAGTAAGGGTTACGGCCGTGGCTACACCTTC	CASKGYGRGYTF
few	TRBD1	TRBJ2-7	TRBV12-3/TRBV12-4	TGTGCCAGCAGTCCCCCACCTGGACAGGGGGCCTACGAGCAGTACTTC	CASSPPPGQGAYEQYF
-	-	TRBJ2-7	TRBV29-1	TGCAGCGCCTCGTTGGGCAGTACCACCTACGAGCAGTACTTC	CSASLGSTTYEQYF
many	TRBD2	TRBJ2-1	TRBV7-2	TGTGCCAGCAGCTTTACAGGCGGGAGGTACTACAATGAGCAGTTCTTC	CASSFTGGRYYNEQFF
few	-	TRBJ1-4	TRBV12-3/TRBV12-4	TGTGCCAGCAGTAACGGCCCAACTAATGAAAAACTGTTTTTT	CASSNGPTNEKLFF
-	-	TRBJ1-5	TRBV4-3	TGCGCCAGCAGCCAAGTTGCAGGGCGAAAGGAGCCCCAGCATTTT	CASSQVAGRKEPQHF
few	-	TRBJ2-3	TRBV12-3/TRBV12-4	TGTGCCAGCAGTCCCTTTGGCACAGATACGCAGTATTTT	CASSPFGTDTQYF
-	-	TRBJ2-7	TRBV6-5	TGTGCCAGCAGTTACTCTCGTGGGACTGGGGGAGCCGAGCAGTACTTC	CASSYSRGTGGAEQYF
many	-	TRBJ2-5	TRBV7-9	TGTGCCAGCAGCCGTACGCACCAAGAGACCCAGTACTTC	CASSRTHQETQYF
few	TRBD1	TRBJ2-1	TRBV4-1	TGCGCCAGCAGCCAAGACAAATATTTCCCTGGACAGGGGGCAACCTACAATGAGCAGTTCTTC	CASSQDKYFPGQGATYNEQFF
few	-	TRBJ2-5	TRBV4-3	TGCGCCAGCAGCCAAGGCCCACAGGGACGGCAAGAGACCCAGTACTTC	CASSQGPQGRQETQYF
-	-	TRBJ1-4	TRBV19	TGTGCCAGTAGCCGGGGGGCCCGTAATGAAAAACTGTTTTTT	CASSRGARNEKLFF
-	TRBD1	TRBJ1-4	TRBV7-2	TGTGCCAGCAGCTCAACAGGGGTTAATGAAAAACTGTTTTTT	CASSSTGVNEKLFF
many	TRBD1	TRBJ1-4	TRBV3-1	TGTGCCAGCAGCTCCGGGACAGGGGGCTCGATTGAAAAACTGTTTTTT	CASSSGTGGSIEKLFF